Below, 14 T cell receptor beta chains from the same sample are listed, as sequenced in a study of blood T cell repertoires in COVID-19. Method: immunoSEQ multiplex PCR; TCRdb's copy keeps in-frame clones and lacks some. The table has about 210,000 clones, 81% seen once. Sequences were obtained from PBMCs or T cells enriched from blood (not recorded which). The source of these receptors is a woman aged 45-60 years with acute COVID-19.

Regarding this clone: Other DNA sequences from this sample encode an identical CDR3 as well. The rearrangement links TRBV18 to TRBJ2-1; D not resolved. CDR3 length equals 12 residues. Looked up from germline, CDR1 is KGHSH and CDR2 is LQKENI. The V end lost 2 bases, the J end lost 5 bases, and 4 bases lay between the germline ends. CDR3 in DNA: TGTGCCAGCTCACCATTAAACAATGAGCAGTTCTTC. As protein: CASSPLNNEQFF.

The genes are TRBV27 and TRBJ1-2, with a tentative D call TRBD1 (5 bases). This CDR3 comprises 16 residues. V lost 2 bases and J 2 bases, leaving 15 bases between the germline ends. Germline CDR1 and CDR2: MNHEY and SMNVEV (reference sequence). This CDR3 reads CASSLQGPPLNYGYTF. The CDR3 nucleotides read TGTGCCAGCAGTTTACAGGGTCCTCCTTTAAACTATGGCTACACCTTC.

The chain links TRBV10-3 to TRBJ2-3; 12 nucleotides match TRBD1. Germline lookup yields CDR1 ENHRY and CDR2 SYGVKD. This CDR3 is 15 amino acids long. V was clipped by 6 bases and J by 7 bases; unmatched bases: 8. This CDR3 reads CAISPGTGGSNTQYF. Written as DNA, the CDR3 is TGTGCCATCAGCCCCGGGACAGGGGGCTCTAATACGCAGTATTTT.

V is TRBV11-3 and J is TRBJ2-7; D might be TRBD1 (6 bases). CDR3 length equals 12 residues. Germline loops: CDR1 SGHNT, CDR2 YENEEA. Trimming stripped 5 bases from V and 6 bases from J, with 11 bases between. In DNA form, the CDR3 reads TGTGCCAGCAGCCTACAGGGAATCGAGCAGTACTTC. It translates to CASSLQGIEQYF.

The rearrangement joins TRBV7-8 to TRBJ2-1; D gene uncertain. From germline, CDR1 is SGHVS and CDR2 FQNEAQ. V was pared by 5 bases and J by 5 bases, with 16 bases between. The CDR3 totals 15 residues. The CDR3 is CASSLQAIWDNEQFF. In nucleotides, the CDR3 is TGTGCCAGCAGCCTTCAAGCGATATGGGACAATGAGCAGTTCTTC.

The chain employs TRBV6-5 and TRBJ2-7, with D maybe TRBD2 (5 bases). Trimming shortened V by 2 bases and J by 4 bases, and 9 bases separated the two germline ends. The germline CDR1 and CDR2 sequences are MNHEY and SVGAGI. This CDR3 contains 13 residues. The CDR3 region has the DNA TGTGCCAGCAGTTACGGAGGCCGTTACGAGCAGTACTTC. Protein sequence: CASSYGGRYEQYF.

This clone was recorded a few times. The genes are TRBV5-4 and TRBJ2-7; 7 nucleotides align to TRBD1. V lost 0 bases and J lost 1; bases outside the gene matches: 4. CDR1 is SGHNT, CDR2 YYREEE, per germline (reference sequence). CDR3 length equals 15 residues. CDR3 nucleotide sequence: TGTGCCAGCAGCTTGGTAACGGGACAGTCCTACGAGCAGTACTTC. As protein: CASSLVTGQSYEQYF.

The genes are TRBV7-9 and TRBJ2-3; 11 bases line up with TRBD1. This CDR3 has 17 amino acids. Germline V gene lookup returns CDR1 SEHNR and CDR2 FQNEAQ (reference sequence). Germline trimming cut 4 bases from V and 4 bases from J; bases unmatched to any gene: 10. The CDR3 reads CASSSPPQGQGADTQYF. CDR3 sequence (DNA): TGTGCCAGCAGCTCCCCTCCCCAGGGACAGGGGGCAGATACGCAGTATTTT.

To note about this clone: At one of its ends the junction is not consistent with the germline gene, which may arise from a read error. V gene TRBV20-1 combines with J gene TRBJ1-2; possible D gene TRBD1, 5 bases. Germline V gives CDR1 DFQATT, CDR2 SNEGSKA (reference sequence). The CDR3 runs to 10 residues. The CDR3 sequence is CSAWAGSVPF. DNA for the CDR3: TGCAGTGCTTGGGCAGGGTCGGTCCCCTTC.

The chain links TRBV18 to TRBJ1-3; no reliable D call. The V gene's germline CDR1 is KGHSH and CDR2 LQKENI. The CDR3 runs to 15 residues. V lost 3 bases and J 0 bases, leaving 9 bases between the germline ends. The CDR3 region is CASSPSQVSGNTIYF. The DNA for the CDR3 is TGTGCCAGCTCACCTTCGCAGGTCTCTGGAAACACCATATATTTT.

This rearrangement joins TRBV27 to TRBJ1-2, with D maybe TRBD1 (6 bases). Trimming removed 3 bases from V and 8 bases from J, with 16 bases in between. The CDR3 sequence is 14 residues long. Germline CDR1 reads MNHEY; CDR2 reads SMNVEV (reference sequence). Here the CDR3 reads CASSFLGQIAGYTF. For the CDR3, the DNA is TGTGCCAGCAGTTTTCTTGGACAGATAGCAGGCTACACCTTC.

This chain joins TRBV27 and TRBJ2-3; D remains unclear. Trimming took off 5 bases at V and 0 bases at J, with 12 bases between the two ends. The V gene's germline CDR1 is MNHEY and CDR2 SMNVEV (reference sequence). CDR3 length: 15 amino acids. CDR3 nucleotide sequence: TGTGCCAGCAGTCCCTCCCTTTCGAGCACAGATACGCAGTATTTT. Protein product: CASSPSLSSTDTQYF.

This clone was counted between two and nine times. V gene TRBV27 combines with J gene TRBJ2-1; D call uncertain. CDR3 size: 12 residues. CDR1 and CDR2 (germline): MNHEY, SMNVEV (reference sequence). Trimming removed 6 bases at V and 4 bases at J, with 7 bases between. CDR3 nucleotides: TGTGCCAGCAGGACTCAGTACAATGAGCAGTTCTTC. Its protein product is CASRTQYNEQFF.

This rearrangement joins TRBV19 to TRBJ2-3, with 7 bases matching TRBD1. Trimming removed 4 bases from V and 3 bases from J; junction bases left unmatched: 10. CDR1 LNHDA and CDR2 SQIVND come from the germline V gene (reference sequence). This CDR3 is built from 16 residues. The CDR3 DNA is TGTGCCAGTAGTAGGGGGACAGCCCAGCATACAGATACGCAGTATTTT. This sequence encodes CASSRGTAQHTDTQYF.